These 28 T cell receptor beta chains originate from one sample sequenced in a study of CD8 T cell repertoires and HIV-1 epitope variants. No antigen has been identified for these receptors. Using immunoSEQ multiplex PCR, the repertoire was profiled, and TCRdb retains in-frame clones only, with some absent. The sample carries roughly 5,000 clones, around two thirds recorded once. Sequencing input: cultured CD8+ T cells derived from PBMCs. Receptors were obtained from a male donor with HIV.

J is TRBJ2-2 and V is TRBV14; 9 bases align to TRBD1. V gave up 1 base and J gave up 7 bases; unmatched junction bases: 7. Germline V gene data show CDR1 as SGHDN and CDR2 as FVKESK. The CDR3 consists of 16 residues. CDR3 in amino acids: CASSQAGTGLFGELFF. DNA for the CDR3: TGTGCCAGCAGCCAAGCGGGGACAGGGTTGTTCGGGGAGCTGTTTTTT.

The CDR3 sequence: CASSSAQGPLGAQHF. The CDR3, as DNA: TGTGCCAGCAGCTCCGCACAGGGACCCCTCGGAGCCCAGCATTTT. The chain couples TRBV11-2 to TRBJ1-5, with D possibly TRBD1 on 6 matching bases. CDR1 and CDR2 (germline): SGHAT, FQNNGV. The CDR3 covers 15 residues. Trimming cost V 4 bases and J 11 bases, with 21 bases left between them. Using reference TRBV11-2 and TRBJ1-5 for the parts outside the CDR3, the full variable domain is EAGVAQSPRYKIIEKRQSVAFWCNPISGHATLYWYQQILGQGPKLLIQFQNNGVVDDSQLPKDRFSAERLKGVDSTLKIQPAKLEDSAVYLCASSSAQGPLGAQHFGDGTRLSIL.

The V gene is TRBV2, the J gene TRBJ2-3; D is tentatively TRBD1 or TRBD2 (5 bases each). The V and J ends lost 2 bases and 1 base respectively, with 13 bases between them. The CDR3 extends over 16 amino acids. Germline V gene data show CDR1 as SNHLY and CDR2 as FYNNEI. Here the CDR3 reads CASSELGVVGTDTQYF. The DNA of the CDR3 is TGTGCCAGCAGTGAATTGGGGGTGGTCGGCACAGATACGCAGTATTTT.

As regards this clone: A junction end diverges from the germline sequence, so it may reflect a read error. CDR3 sequence (DNA): TGCGCCAGCAGCCAAGATCCCGTCGAACTCGACTATGGCTACACCTTC. Its protein is CASSQDPVELDYGYTF. V and J are TRBV5-4 and TRBJ1-2; D is ambiguous. The CDR3 length is 16 residues. Germline assignment: CDR1 SGHNT and CDR2 YYREEE (reference sequence).

V and J are TRBV27 and TRBJ2-2, with D unclear. This CDR3 has 15 amino acids. With 0 bases removed from V and 5 bases from J, the gap between germline ends came to 10 bases. Germline CDR1 reads MNHEY; CDR2 reads SMNVEV (reference sequence). The DNA of the CDR3 is TGTGCCAGCAGTTTATCGATGGCGGTAACCGGGGAGCTGTTTTTT. Its translation: CASSLSMAVTGELFF.

The V gene is TRBV6-5, the J gene TRBJ2-7; 7 bases map to TRBD2. After removal of 2 bases from V and 2 bases from J, the junction contained 6 bases not matched to a gene. This CDR3 region has 15 residues. Germline loops: CDR1 MNHEY, CDR2 SVGAGI. The CDR3 loop is CASSYSGVGTYEQYF. The CDR3 nucleotides read TGTGCCAGCAGTTACAGCGGGGTTGGGACCTACGAGCAGTACTTC.

V is TRBV4-1 and J is TRBJ2-3; 10 bases fit TRBD2. Trimming removed 1 base from V and 8 bases from J; junction bases left unmatched: 12. CDR1 MGHRA and CDR2 YSYEKL come from the germline V gene. The CDR3 runs 17 residues. CDR3 sequence: CASSQAFSAGGPGTQYF. Written as DNA, the CDR3 is TGCGCCAGCAGCCAAGCCTTCTCAGCGGGGGGGCCGGGTACGCAGTATTTT.

The chain couples TRBV29-1 to TRBJ1-4; D uncertain. Trimming removed 3 bases at V and 3 bases at J, with 8 bases between. Germline V CDR1 and CDR2: SQVTM, ANQGSEA. The CDR3 is 13 amino acids. The CDR3 DNA reads as TGCAGCGTTGAGGGAGACTCTAATGAAAAACTGTTTTTT. It encodes CSVEGDSNEKLFF.

V usage is TRBV2 and J usage is TRBJ1-2; 10 bases align to TRBD1. From germline, CDR1 is SNHLY and CDR2 FYNNEI. This CDR3 is 13 amino acids long. J was trimmed by 8 bases and V by 5 bases; bases with no gene match: 5. The CDR3 loop reads CASSSGTGEGYTF. The CDR3 DNA reads TGTGCCAGCAGTTCCGGGACAGGGGAAGGCTACACCTTC. The full variable domain, rest sourced from reference TRBV2 and TRBJ1-2, is EPEVTQTPSHQVTQMGQEVILRCVPISNHLYFYWYRQILGQKVEFLVSFYNNEISEKSEIFDDQFSVERPDGSNFTLKIRSTKLEDSAMYFCASSSGTGEGYTFGSGTRLTVV.

CDR3 protein: CASKTSGITYEQYF. CDR3 sequence (DNA): TGTGCCAGCAAGACTAGCGGGATCACTTACGAGCAGTACTTC. The chain is built from TRBV6-1 and TRBJ2-7; 11 bases agree with TRBD2. V was pared by 7 bases and J by 4 bases, with 6 bases of the junction left unmatched. CDR1 and CDR2 from the germline V gene are MNHNS and SASEGT. The CDR3 contains 14 residues.

This chain uses TRBV11-2 with TRBJ2-2; a possible D gene is TRBD2 (5 bases). Germline lookup yields CDR1 SGHAT and CDR2 FQNNGV. The CDR3 sequence is 14 residues long. V shed 1 base and J shed 5 bases, with 8 bases lying between them. The CDR3 DNA sequence: TGTGCCAGCAGCTTAGCCCGGAGGACCGGGGAGCTGTTTTTT. As protein: CASSLARRTGELFF. Combining the CDR3 with reference TRBV11-2 and TRBJ2-2 gives the whole variable domain EAGVAQSPRYKIIEKRQSVAFWCNPISGHATLYWYQQILGQGPKLLIQFQNNGVVDDSQLPKDRFSAERLKGVDSTLKIQPAKLEDSAVYLCASSLARRTGELFFGEGSRLTVL.

This CDR3 is CASLGGGGPHEQYF. The CDR3, as DNA: TGTGCCAGCCTGGGAGGGGGGGGCCCCCACGAGCAGTACTTC. The chain links TRBV6-1 to TRBJ2-7; D perhaps matches TRBD2 (7 bases). V lost 8 bases and J lost 5, with 19 bases in between. Germline loops: CDR1 MNHNS, CDR2 SASEGT. The CDR3 extends over 14 amino acids.

The genes are TRBV21-1 and TRBJ2-5. TRBV21-1 is a listed pseudogene. The CDR3 has 13 residues. The CDR3 loop reads CASTDHPWETQYF. CDR3 DNA sequence: TGTGCCAGCACTGACCACCCGTGGGAGACCCAGTACTTC.

This chain uses TRBV10-1 with TRBJ2-7; 10 bases match TRBD2. Germline V gene data show CDR1 as WNHNN and CDR2 as SYGVQD (reference sequence). The CDR3 has 15 amino acids. V lost 2 bases to trimming and J lost 4 bases; unmatched junction nucleotides: 5. In DNA, the CDR3 is TGCGCCAGCAGTGAGCTAGCGGGAGTAATATACGAGCAGTACTTC. It translates to CASSELAGVIYEQYF.

The chain carries TRBV29-1 and TRBJ1-2, with D tentatively TRBD1 (6 bases). The CDR3 sequence is 13 residues long. Germline V gives CDR1 SQVTM, CDR2 ANQGSEA. Trimming took 3 bases from V and 6 from J, leaving 14 bases between them. The CDR3: CSVDYGGTNGYTF. DNA of the CDR3: TGCAGCGTTGACTACGGGGGCACTAATGGCTACACCTTC.

V usage is TRBV7-9 and J usage is TRBJ2-1; D gene ambiguous. Germline V gives CDR1 SEHNR, CDR2 FQNEAQ (reference sequence). Trimming cost V 3 bases and J 3 bases, with 6 bases left between them. The CDR3 is made up of 13 amino acids. The CDR3 DNA sequence: TGTGCCAGCAGCTTGGACGGCTACAATGAGCAGTTCTTC. It specifies CASSLDGYNEQFF.

The chain is built from TRBV2 and TRBJ2-7, with 9 nucleotides matching TRBD2. The CDR3 contains 18 residues. Losses at the gene ends were 6 bases for V and 3 bases for J; bases not matched to a gene: 18. Germline loops: CDR1 SNHLY, CDR2 FYNNEI. CDR3 bases: TGTGCCAGCAGGAGCCAACTAGCGGGCCTCATCCCTAACTACGAGCAGTACTTC. Its protein product is CASRSQLAGLIPNYEQYF.

V is TRBV2 and J is TRBJ1-1, with D possibly TRBD1 on 5 matching bases. V was pared by 8 bases and J by 6 bases, with 19 bases between. CDR3 length equals 14 residues. Germline V CDR1 and CDR2: SNHLY, FYNNEI. The CDR3 loop is CASAPGQRGAEAFF. DNA of the CDR3: TGTGCCAGCGCCCCAGGGCAGCGGGGGGCTGAAGCTTTCTTT.

This clone was observed a few times. V is TRBV5-1 and J is TRBJ1-2, with 7 bases identical to TRBD1. The V gene end was trimmed by 0 bases and the J gene end by 8 bases; junction bases not matched to a gene: 7. Germline CDR1 is SGHRS and CDR2 is YFSETQ. The CDR3 is 14 residues long. The CDR3 DNA reads TGCGCCAGCAGCTTGGCAACAGGGGCGGAAGGCTACACCTTC. It is translated as CASSLATGAEGYTF.

This chain joins TRBV2 and TRBJ2-3; 9 nucleotides align to TRBD1. The trim removed 7 bases at V and 5 bases at J, leaving 13 bases unmatched. This CDR3 contains 16 residues. Germline CDR1 is SNHLY and CDR2 is FYNNEI. CDR3 sequence (DNA): TGTGCCAGCACCCAAACAGGGGGCACGGTGAAAGATACGCAGTATTTT. It yields the protein CASTQTGGTVKDTQYF.

The gene calls are TRBV2 and TRBJ2-4; D tentatively fits TRBD1 or TRBD2 (6 bases each). Trimming shortened V by 7 bases and J by 0 bases, and 16 bases separated the two germline ends. Per the germline V gene, CDR1 is SNHLY and CDR2 is FYNNEI. The CDR3 spans 16 residues. Written as DNA, the CDR3 is TGTGCCAGCAAGGGGGAGGACGGAATAGCCAAAAACATTCAGTACTTC. Translation: CASKGEDGIAKNIQYF. The full variable domain, completed using reference TRBV2 and TRBJ2-4, is EPEVTQTPSHQVTQMGQEVILRCVPISNHLYFYWYRQILGQKVEFLVSFYNNEISEKSEIFDDQFSVERPDGSNFTLKIRSTKLEDSAMYFCASKGEDGIAKNIQYFGAGTRLSVL.

This clone was observed a few times. The chain has TRBV13 and TRBJ1-1; D is undetermined. Germline loops: CDR1 PRHDT, CDR2 FYEKMQ (reference sequence). This CDR3 comprises 13 residues. V dropped 5 bases and J dropped 0 bases, with 7 bases sitting between them. The CDR3 region has the DNA TGTGCCAGCAGCGCCTTCTTGAACACTGAAGCTTTCTTT. Its protein product is CASSAFLNTEAFF.

The V gene is TRBV4-3, the J gene TRBJ2-1, with 8 nucleotides matching TRBD2. The CDR3 covers 16 residues. The trim removed 0 bases at V and 6 bases at J, leaving 7 bases unmatched. Germline CDR1 and CDR2: LGHNA and YSLEER. As DNA, the CDR3 is TGCGCCAGCAGCCAAGACCCAGCGGGGGCCTCCAATGAGCAGTTCTTC. Translation: CASSQDPAGASNEQFF.

Written as DNA, the CDR3 is TGTGCCAGCAGCACCCCGGTTAGTAGCGGGATCTCCTACGAGCAGTACTTC. It specifies CASSTPVSSGISYEQYF. The chain is built from TRBV7-2 and TRBJ2-7; 8 positions agree with TRBD2. CDR1 is SGHTA, CDR2 FQGNSA, per germline. Trimming at V came to 5 bases and at J to 0 bases, leaving 12 bases not matched to a gene. CDR3 size: 17 residues.

This clone came up a few times. CDR3 nucleotides: TGTGCCAGCAGTTTGGGACAGGGGTTGGATGAGCAGTTCTTC. This codes for CASSLGQGLDEQFF. The chain is built from TRBV28 and TRBJ2-1; TRBD1 matches 10 bases. This CDR3 contains 14 residues. Germline V CDR1 and CDR2: MDHEN, SYDVKM. V trimming: 3 bases; J trimming: 8 bases; junction bases outside the gene matches: 4.

This chain joins TRBV5-4 and TRBJ2-5; tentative D call: TRBD2 (5 bases). The DNA end lines up better with TRBJ2-7; the J call may be wrong. This CDR3 comprises 13 residues. Germline CDR1 is SGHNT and CDR2 is YYREEE (reference sequence). CDR3 in amino acids: CASSSGNAGEQYF. The DNA of the CDR3 is TGTGCCAGCAGCTCCGGGAATGCGGGCGAGCAGTACTTC.

The chain combines TRBV12-5 with TRBJ1-3; D is unclear. V was cut by 1 base and J by 0 bases, with 13 bases left in between. The CDR3 covers 17 residues. Germline lookup yields CDR1 LGHNT and CDR2 FRNRAP. The CDR3 spells CASGLDPWEVSGNTIYF. CDR3 sequence (DNA): TGTGCTAGTGGTTTGGACCCTTGGGAGGTCTCTGGAAACACCATATATTTT.

This clone was seen only once. V is TRBV7-9 and J is TRBJ2-1, with D possibly matching TRBD2 (5 bases). CDR1 and CDR2 from the germline V gene are SEHNR and FQNEAQ (reference sequence). CDR3 length: 15 residues. The ends were cut back, 5 bases at V and 3 bases at J, with 14 bases in the middle. The CDR3 DNA sequence: TGTGCCAGCAGCACCAGGTTGGAGGACTACAATGAGCAGTTCTTC. Its protein product is CASSTRLEDYNEQFF.